Listed below are T cell receptor beta chains from one sample, sequenced in a study of human T cells and chemical hapten exposure. MiXCR, applied by TCRdb to the RACE reads, yields one record per CDR3 protein. The sample includes 75,000 to 100,000 distinct CDR3 sequences, 12% of them seen just once. The starting material was whole blood, obtained in connection with sensitization to the hapten diphenylcyclopropenone (DPC). Receptors originate from a woman aged 60 to 75 with alopecia areata. Some clones in this sample may be carry-over from other donors' samples. Both conserved end residues are part of each CDR3. A D gene is named only where the DNA matches it firmly. Where a row states a size, it is once, few, many or the class of an expanded clone; other rows omit it.

>NA|TRBJ1-5|NA|TRBV2
TGTGCCAGCAGTGAAGATCGGAATCAGCCCCAGCATTTT
CASSEDRNQPQHF
>NA|TRBJ1-1|many|TRBV5-1
TGCGCCAGCAGCTTGGATCCGGGAGTCACTGAAGCTTTCTTT
CASSLDPGVTEAFF
>NA|TRBJ1-2|once|TRBV10-1
TGCGCCAGCAGTGAGTCGGGGTCCTATGGCTACACCTTC
CASSESGSYGYTF
>NA|TRBJ2-7|few|TRBV12-3/TRBV12-4
TGTGCCAGCAGCAGACAGCATCCCAACTACGAGCAGTACTTC
CASSRQHPNYEQYF
>NA|TRBJ2-5|many|TRBV11-2
TGTGCCAGCAGCCCAAGGGTGAACCAAGAGACCCAGTACTTC
CASSPRVNQETQYF
>NA|TRBJ2-3|NA|TRBV11-2
TGTGCCAGCAGCCCCCCGCCCACAGATACGCAGTATTTT
CASSPPPTDTQYF
>TRBD2|TRBJ2-3|NA|TRBV18
TGTGCCAGCTCGACCAGCGGGGGCAGCCCAGATACGCAGTATTTT
CASSTSGGSPDTQYF
>NA|TRBJ1-1|few|TRBV29-1
TGCAGCGCCCTAGAGACTGAAGCTTTCTTT
CSALETEAFF
>TRBD2|TRBJ2-7|NA|TRBV7-9
TGTGCCAGCAGCTCTCTAGCGGGGCGGAACCCGAATATAGCCTACGAGCAGTACTTC
CASSSLAGRNPNIAYEQYF
>NA|TRBJ2-1|NA|TRBV7-9
TGTGCCAGCAGCTTAGGTCTCACGAGCTCCTACAATGAGCAGTTCTTC
CASSLGLTSSYNEQFF
>NA|TRBJ1-6|NA|TRBV6-6
TGTGCCAGCACCCATGGGCAGGGGACTTCACCCCTCCACTTT
CASTHGQGTSPLHF
>NA|TRBJ2-3|few|TRBV5-4
TGTGCCAGCAGCAGACAGAGTAATAGGGGTGGAGATACGCAGTATTTT
CASSRQSNRGGDTQYF
>NA|TRBJ2-1|few|TRBV20-1
TGCAGTGCTAGAGTACGGCGGGGAAGTTTAAATGAGCAGTTCTTC
CSARVRRGSLNEQFF
>NA|TRBJ1-5|few|TRBV19
TGTGCCAGTAGTATCTTCGTTCCGCAGGGCAATCAGCCCCAGCATTTT
CASSIFVPQGNQPQHF
>NA|TRBJ1-1|NA|TRBV18
TGTGCCAGCTCACCCCGGGAGGAAACTGAAGCTTTCTTT
CASSPREETEAFF
>NA|TRBJ2-7|many|TRBV3-1
TGTGCCAGCAGCCAAGGAGCCAGTAGCGAGCAGTACTTC
CASSQGASSEQYF
>NA|TRBJ1-5|many|TRBV5-5
TGTGCCAGCAGCTTGGACAGTCGCAATCAGCCCCAGCATTTT
CASSLDSRNQPQHF
>NA|TRBJ2-1|many|TRBV7-3
TGTGCCAGCAACTCCGGCTGGGGTGAGCAGTTCTTC
CASNSGWGEQFF
>NA|TRBJ1-2|few|TRBV9
TGTGCCAGCAGCGTGGGAAACGGGAGGGGCTACACCTTC
CASSVGNGRGYTF
>NA|TRBJ1-5|many|TRBV6-1
TGTGCCAGCAGTGGGGGGACTTTATTCAATCAGCCCCAGCATTTT
CASSGGTLFNQPQHF
>NA|TRBJ1-4|many|TRBV25-1
TGTGCCAGCAGGGGCCTGCTCAATGAAAAACTGTTTTTT
CASRGLLNEKLFF
>TRBD2|TRBJ2-3|NA|TRBV2
TGTGCCAGCAGTGAGGGACTAGAAACAGATACGCAGTATTTT
CASSEGLETDTQYF
>NA|TRBJ1-3|NA|TRBV18
TGTGCCAGCTCACCACGGGACTCTGGAAACACCATATATTTT
CASSPRDSGNTIYF
>NA|TRBJ1-1|few|TRBV20-1
TGCAGTGCTCCAGACGGGTTTGAAGCTTTCTTT
CSAPDGFEAFF
>NA|TRBJ2-3|few|TRBV11-2
TGTGCCAGCAGCTTAGATACGGCAGCAGATACGCAGTATTTT
CASSLDTAADTQYF
>NA|TRBJ2-5|many|TRBV12-3/TRBV12-4
TGTGCCAGCAGCCTGGACAGCCAAGAGACCCAGTACTTC
CASSLDSQETQYF
>TRBD1|TRBJ1-2|NA|TRBV5-1
TGCGCCAGCAGCTCCGGACAGGGTGAGATGAACTATGGCTACACCTTC
CASSSGQGEMNYGYTF
>TRBD2|TRBJ2-1|NA|TRBV27
TGTGCCAGCAGTCCCGGGACTACCCACAATGAGCAGTTCTTC
CASSPGTTHNEQFF
>NA|TRBJ1-5|many|TRBV7-6
TGTGCCAGCAGCCCCTCTAGGGGGCAGCCCCAGCATTTT
CASSPSRGQPQHF
>TRBD1|TRBJ2-7|few|TRBV18
TGTGCCAGCTCACCAGCACAGGGGGCTTACGAGCAGTACTTC
CASSPAQGAYEQYF
>NA|TRBJ2-7|NA|TRBV11-2
TGTGCCAGCAGCTTAACAGGCGGCTACGAGCAGTACTTC
CASSLTGGYEQYF
>TRBD2|TRBJ2-5|few|TRBV7-2
TGTGCCAGCAGCTTGGGACTAGCGGAGCAAGAGACCCAGTACTTC
CASSLGLAEQETQYF
>TRBD2|TRBJ2-3|many|TRBV7-9
TGTGCCAGCAGCCCAGTGTGGACTAGCGGGGGCCTAAGCACAGATACGCAGTATTTT
CASSPVWTSGGLSTDTQYF
>TRBD1|TRBJ1-2|NA|TRBV5-1
TGCGCCAGCGCTCCAGGGGGAGGTCACTATGGCTACACCTTC
CASAPGGGHYGYTF
>TRBD2|TRBJ2-5|many|TRBV12-3/TRBV12-4
TGTGCCAGCAGTCTAGCGGGGGGTGGGGAGACCCAGTACTTC
CASSLAGGGETQYF
>NA|TRBJ2-7|few|TRBV29-1
TGCAGCGTTTTCGGTTCGTCCTACGAGCAGTACTTC
CSVFGSSYEQYF
>TRBD1|TRBJ2-1|many|TRBV20-1
TGCAGTGCTAGAGGGACAGGGCACAACAATGAGCAGTTCTTC
CSARGTGHNNEQFF
>TRBD1|TRBJ1-5|many|TRBV29-1
TGCAGCGTGGGGACAGGAGGAGGCCAGCCCCAGCATTTT
CSVGTGGGQPQHF
>TRBD2|TRBJ2-2|NA|TRBV3-1
TGTGCCAGCAGCCAAACCCCGGGACTAGCGGGGGGGCTGAGCGGGGAGCTGTTTTTT
CASSQTPGLAGGLSGELFF
>NA|TRBJ1-5|few|TRBV5-1
TGCGCCAGCAGCTTGTCAAGCGGGAGTAATCAGCCCCAGCATTTT
CASSLSSGSNQPQHF
>TRBD1|TRBJ1-1|NA|TRBV18
TGTGCCAGCTCACCATGGGGGACAGGGAACACTGAAGCTTTCTTT
CASSPWGTGNTEAFF
>NA|TRBJ1-2|few|TRBV29-1
TGCAGCGTTAGGGCAGGGGTTGGCTACACCTTC
CSVRAGVGYTF
>NA|TRBJ1-2|few|TRBV5-4
TGTGCCAGCAGCATAGTACAGAGTGGCTACACCTTC
CASSIVQSGYTF
>NA|TRBJ2-3|NA|TRBV6-6
TGTGCCAGCAGTTACTCGGTGGCAGATACGCAGTATTTT
CASSYSVADTQYF
>TRBD1|TRBJ1-1|few|TRBV10-3
TGTGCCATCAGTGGTGGGACAGGGGAGAACACTGAAGCTTTCTTT
CAISGGTGENTEAFF
>NA|TRBJ2-3|few|TRBV5-1
TGCGCCAGCAGCCTCGACAGGCAGGGAGACACAGATACGCAGTATTTT
CASSLDRQGDTDTQYF
>NA|TRBJ2-2|NA|TRBV4-1
TGCGCCAGCAGCCAATTTACAACACCGAACACCGGGGAGCTGTTTTTT
CASSQFTTPNTGELFF
>TRBD2|TRBJ2-4|NA|TRBV11-2
TGTGCCAGCAGCTTGACTAGCGAAAAAACCCACATTCAGTACTTC
CASSLTSEKTHIQYF
>TRBD1|TRBJ1-1|many|TRBV5-4
TGTGCCAGCAGCCCCAGGACAGGGCGGACTGAAGCTTTCTTT
CASSPRTGRTEAFF
>NA|TRBJ2-7|few|TRBV27
TGTGCCAGCAGTTTATGGGTGGTTCGAGACGCAGCCTACGAGCAGTACTTC
CASSLWVVRDAAYEQYF
>NA|TRBJ2-5|many|TRBV7-6
TGTGCCAGCAGCTTACGGATTTTGGAGACCCAGTACTTC
CASSLRILETQYF
>NA|TRBJ2-3|many|TRBV9
TGTGCCAGCAGCGTGGTAGCGGATACGCAGTATTTT
CASSVVADTQYF
>TRBD1|TRBJ1-5|NA|TRBV3-1
TGTGCCAGCAGCCCTAGGACAGGGGGTAATCAGCCCCAGCATTTT
CASSPRTGGNQPQHF
>NA|TRBJ2-1|many|TRBV5-1
TGCGCCAGCAGCGTGACTGGCGATGAGCAGTTCTTC
CASSVTGDEQFF
>NA|TRBJ2-7|few|TRBV21-1
TGTGCCAGCAGCAAACGGTCGGGGCGACGGCACTACGAGCAGTACTTC
CASSKRSGRRHYEQYF